These T cell receptor beta chains were read from a single sample in a study of T cells in Graves' hyperthyroidism and ophthalmopathy. TCRdb reanalysed the multiplex PCR reads using MiXCR and keeps one entry per CDR3 protein. The data show about 560,000 distinct CDR3 sequences, with approximately 44% seen just once and just over 8% held by the top ten. The sample taken for sequencing was peripheral blood or thyroid tissue (not recorded which). The source of these receptors is a woman under 30 with Graves' hyperthyroidism. Each CDR3 is given with its conserved first and last residue. D genes are given only for firm matches. Rows give clone size only sometimes, using once, few, many, or a class for an expanded clone.

V gene: TRBV5-1
D gene: -
clone size: -
J gene: TRBJ1-1
CDR3 DNA: TGCGCCAGCAGCTTGGTAGGGATGGCTGAAGCTTTCTTT
CDR3 protein: CASSLVGMAEAFF

V gene: TRBV20-1
D gene: -
clone size: few
J gene: TRBJ1-2
CDR3 DNA: TGCAGTTCTAATTGGGGAGGCTACACCTTC
CDR3 protein: CSSNWGGYTF

V gene: TRBV7-9
D gene: TRBD2
clone size: -
J gene: TRBJ2-7
CDR3 DNA: TGCGCCAGCACCGAAACCGGACTAGCGGGAAGGTACGAGCAGTACTTC
CDR3 protein: CASTETGLAGRYEQYF

V gene: TRBV7-9
D gene: -
clone size: few
J gene: TRBJ2-5
CDR3 DNA: TGTGCCAGCTCGGTGGGGGAAGCACCGACCCAGTACTTC
CDR3 protein: CASSVGEAPTQYF

V gene: TRBV2
D gene: -
clone size: many
J gene: TRBJ1-6
CDR3 DNA: TGTGCCAGCAGTCCCGGGGGGGGGCAAGCCCTCCACTTT
CDR3 protein: CASSPGGGQALHF

V gene: TRBV20-1
D gene: -
clone size: -
J gene: TRBJ2-5
CDR3 DNA: TGCAGTGCTAGAGATCGGGGCATTTCGGAGACCCAGTACTTC
CDR3 protein: CSARDRGISETQYF

V gene: TRBV7-2
D gene: -
clone size: -
J gene: TRBJ1-2
CDR3 DNA: TGTGCCAGCAGCCCTAGAGGGGATGGCTACACCTTC
CDR3 protein: CASSPRGDGYTF

V gene: TRBV7-9
D gene: TRBD2
clone size: -
J gene: TRBJ2-7
CDR3 DNA: TGTGCCAGCAGCGCAAGCGGGAGGGCGAACGAGCAGTACTTC
CDR3 protein: CASSASGRANEQYF

V gene: TRBV19
D gene: -
clone size: -
J gene: TRBJ1-2
CDR3 DNA: TGTGCCAGTACCGCCACCCCTTTTTCCGATGCTAACTATGGCTACACCTTC
CDR3 protein: CASTATPFSDANYGYTF

V gene: TRBV15
D gene: -
clone size: -
J gene: TRBJ2-1
CDR3 DNA: TGTGCCACCAGCGCTGGAGGGAGCGCCGAGCAGTTCTTC
CDR3 protein: CATSAGGSAEQFF

V gene: TRBV5-1
D gene: -
clone size: many
J gene: TRBJ1-4
CDR3 DNA: TGCGCCAGCAGTTCAGGGTATTTAAGTGAAAAACTGTTTTTT
CDR3 protein: CASSSGYLSEKLFF

V gene: TRBV10-3
D gene: TRBD2
clone size: -
J gene: TRBJ2-7
CDR3 DNA: TGTGCCATCAGCGAAACTGGACTAGGAACCTACGAGCAGTACTTC
CDR3 protein: CAISETGLGTYEQYF

V gene: TRBV9
D gene: -
clone size: many
J gene: TRBJ1-6
CDR3 DNA: TGTGCCAGCAGCAGACAGGAGAATTCACCCCTCCACTTT
CDR3 protein: CASSRQENSPLHF

V gene: TRBV7-9
D gene: -
clone size: many
J gene: TRBJ2-5
CDR3 DNA: TGTGCCAGCAGCGACGGCAGGCTCGAGACCCAGTACTTC
CDR3 protein: CASSDGRLETQYF

V gene: TRBV20-1
D gene: TRBD1
clone size: -
J gene: TRBJ2-7
CDR3 DNA: TGCAGTGCACCCGGGACAGGAATCCGAGAGCAGTACTTC
CDR3 protein: CSAPGTGIREQYF

V gene: TRBV2
D gene: -
clone size: few
J gene: TRBJ1-5
CDR3 DNA: TGTGCCAGCGCCCGCCAGGGTAGCAATCAGCCCCAGCATTTT
CDR3 protein: CASARQGSNQPQHF

V gene: TRBV2
D gene: -
clone size: few
J gene: TRBJ1-3
CDR3 DNA: TGTGCCAGCAGACCCACGCGTGAACTTGGAAACACCATATATTTT
CDR3 protein: CASRPTRELGNTIYF

V gene: TRBV5-4
D gene: -
clone size: -
J gene: TRBJ1-6
CDR3 DNA: TGTGCCAGCAGCTTTTACAGGGATAATTCACCCCTCCACTTT
CDR3 protein: CASSFYRDNSPLHF

V gene: TRBV7-9
D gene: -
clone size: -
J gene: TRBJ1-6
CDR3 DNA: TGTGCCAGCAGCTTCGATGCGGGTTCGGTGTATTCACCCCTCCACTTT
CDR3 protein: CASSFDAGSVYSPLHF

V gene: TRBV7-2
D gene: TRBD1
clone size: -
J gene: TRBJ1-2
CDR3 DNA: TGTGCCAGCACCCCGACAGGGGGCGGCTATGGCTACACCTTC
CDR3 protein: CASTPTGGGYGYTF

V gene: TRBV10-3
D gene: -
clone size: -
J gene: TRBJ1-5
CDR3 DNA: TGTGCCATCAGTCCACAGGGCAATCAGCCCCAGCATTTT
CDR3 protein: CAISPQGNQPQHF

V gene: TRBV7-2
D gene: -
clone size: -
J gene: TRBJ1-2
CDR3 DNA: TGTGCCACCGGGAGGGGATCGGGGAAGAGCATGGACTATGGCTACACCTTC
CDR3 protein: CATGRGSGKSMDYGYTF

V gene: TRBV7-9
D gene: -
clone size: -
J gene: TRBJ1-3
CDR3 DNA: TGTGCCAGCAGCTTAGTAGGATCAGGAGACACCATATATTTT
CDR3 protein: CASSLVGSGDTIYF

V gene: TRBV15
D gene: -
clone size: -
J gene: TRBJ1-1
CDR3 DNA: TGTGCCACCAGCAGATCTCAGGAGTACACTGAAGCTTTCTTT
CDR3 protein: CATSRSQEYTEAFF

V gene: TRBV15
D gene: TRBD1
clone size: -
J gene: TRBJ2-6
CDR3 DNA: TGTGCCACCAGCAGAGGGGACAGGAACACCGGGGCCAACGTCCTGACTTTC
CDR3 protein: CATSRGDRNTGANVLTF

V gene: TRBV7-9
D gene: -
clone size: few
J gene: TRBJ1-1
CDR3 DNA: TGTGCCAGCAGCCCTCCCCTGACAGAGAACACTGAAGCTTTCTTT
CDR3 protein: CASSPPLTENTEAFF

V gene: TRBV2
D gene: -
clone size: -
J gene: TRBJ1-1
CDR3 DNA: TGTGCCAGCAGTTTAGGCCATGCGAACACTGAAGCTTTCTTT
CDR3 protein: CASSLGHANTEAFF